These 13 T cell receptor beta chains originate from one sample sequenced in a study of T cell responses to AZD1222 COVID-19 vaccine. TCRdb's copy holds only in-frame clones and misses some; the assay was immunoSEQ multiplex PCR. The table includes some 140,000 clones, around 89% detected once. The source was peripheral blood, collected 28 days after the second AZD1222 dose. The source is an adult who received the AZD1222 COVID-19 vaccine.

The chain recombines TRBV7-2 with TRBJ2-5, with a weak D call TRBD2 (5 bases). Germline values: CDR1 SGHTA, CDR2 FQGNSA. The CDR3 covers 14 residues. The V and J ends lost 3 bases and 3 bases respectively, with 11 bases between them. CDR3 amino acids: CASSFQSGKETQYF. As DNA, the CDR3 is TGTGCCAGCAGCTTCCAATCGGGGAAAGAGACCCAGTACTTC.

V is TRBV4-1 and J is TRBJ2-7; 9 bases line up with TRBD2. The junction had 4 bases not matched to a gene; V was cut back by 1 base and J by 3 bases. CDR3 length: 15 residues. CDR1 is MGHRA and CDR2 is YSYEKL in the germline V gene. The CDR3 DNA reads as TGCGCCAGCAGCCAAGGGACTAGCGCCGACTACGAGCAGTACTTC. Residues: CASSQGTSADYEQYF.

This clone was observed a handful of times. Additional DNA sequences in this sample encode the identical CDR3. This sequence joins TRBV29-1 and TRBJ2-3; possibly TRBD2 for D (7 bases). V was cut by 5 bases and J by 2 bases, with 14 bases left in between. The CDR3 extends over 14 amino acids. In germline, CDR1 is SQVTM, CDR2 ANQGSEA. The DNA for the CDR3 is TGCAGCGTTAGGGGGGAGGGCCTCACAGATACGCAGTATTTT. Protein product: CSVRGEGLTDTQYF.

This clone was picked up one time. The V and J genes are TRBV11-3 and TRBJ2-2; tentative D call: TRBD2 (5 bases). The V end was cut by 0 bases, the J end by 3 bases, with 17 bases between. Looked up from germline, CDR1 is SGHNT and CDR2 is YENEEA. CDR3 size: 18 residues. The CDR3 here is CASSLDREAEPYTGELFF. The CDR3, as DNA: TGTGCCAGCAGCTTAGATCGGGAAGCGGAGCCCTACACCGGGGAGCTGTTTTTT.

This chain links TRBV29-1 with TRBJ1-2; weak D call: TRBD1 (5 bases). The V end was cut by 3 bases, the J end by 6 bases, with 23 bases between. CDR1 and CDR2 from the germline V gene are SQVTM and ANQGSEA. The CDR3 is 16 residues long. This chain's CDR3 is CSVEGFRKTVLDGYTF. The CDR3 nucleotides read TGCAGCGTTGAGGGCTTCCGTAAGACAGTCCTAGATGGCTACACCTTC. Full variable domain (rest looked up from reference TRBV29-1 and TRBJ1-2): SAVISQKPSRDICQRGTSLTIQCQVDSQVTMMFWYRQQPGQSLTLIATANQGSEATYESGFVIDKFPISRPNLTFSTLTVSNMSPEDSSIYLCSVEGFRKTVLDGYTFGSGTRLTVV.

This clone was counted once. CDR3 protein: CASSDSGQGGFRELFF. DNA of the CDR3: TGTGCCAGCAGTGATTCGGGACAGGGGGGATTTAGGGAGCTGTTTTTT. The rearrangement links TRBV25-1 to TRBJ2-2; 11 positions match TRBD1. The J segment lost 9 bases and the V segment lost 3 bases, leaving 9 bases of the junction unmatched. CDR3 size: 16 residues. Looked up from germline, CDR1 is MGHDK and CDR2 is SYGVNS. Supplemented by reference TRBV25-1 and TRBJ2-2, the full variable domain reads EADIYQTPRYLVIGTGKKITLECSQTMGHDKMYWYQQDPGMELHLIHYSYGVNSTEKGDLSSESTVSRIRTEHFPLTLESARPSHTSQYLCASSDSGQGGFRELFFGEGSRLTVL.

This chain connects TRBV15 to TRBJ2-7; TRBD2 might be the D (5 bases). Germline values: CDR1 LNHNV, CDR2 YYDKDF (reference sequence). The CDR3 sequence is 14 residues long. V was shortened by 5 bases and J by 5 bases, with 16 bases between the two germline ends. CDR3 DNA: TGTGCCACCAGCCCTCGGTGGGATAGCGACGAGCAGTACTTC. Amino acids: CATSPRWDSDEQYF.

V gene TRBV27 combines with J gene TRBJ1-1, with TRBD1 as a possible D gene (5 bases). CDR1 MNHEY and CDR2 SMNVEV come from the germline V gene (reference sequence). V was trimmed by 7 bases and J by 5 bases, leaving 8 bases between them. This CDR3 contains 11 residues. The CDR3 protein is CASNGGTEAFF. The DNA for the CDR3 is TGTGCCAGCAATGGGGGTACTGAAGCTTTCTTT.

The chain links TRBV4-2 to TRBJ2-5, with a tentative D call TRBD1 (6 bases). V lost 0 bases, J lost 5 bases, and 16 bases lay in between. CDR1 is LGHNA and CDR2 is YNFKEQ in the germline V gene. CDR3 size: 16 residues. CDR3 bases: TGTGCCAGCAGCCAAGACCGGGACACCATAGGGGAGACCCAGTACTTC. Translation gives CASSQDRDTIGETQYF.

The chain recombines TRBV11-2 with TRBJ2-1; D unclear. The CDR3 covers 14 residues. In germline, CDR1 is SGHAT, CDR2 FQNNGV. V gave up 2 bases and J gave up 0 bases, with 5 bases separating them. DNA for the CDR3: TGTGCCAGCAGCTTATTATCCTCCTACAATGAGCAGTTCTTC. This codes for CASSLLSSYNEQFF.

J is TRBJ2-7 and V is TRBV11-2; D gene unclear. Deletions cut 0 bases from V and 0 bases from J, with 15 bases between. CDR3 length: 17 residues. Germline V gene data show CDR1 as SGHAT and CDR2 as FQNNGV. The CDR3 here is CASSLEYPEWSSYEQYF. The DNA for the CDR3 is TGTGCCAGCAGCTTAGAGTACCCTGAGTGGAGCTCCTACGAGCAGTACTTC.

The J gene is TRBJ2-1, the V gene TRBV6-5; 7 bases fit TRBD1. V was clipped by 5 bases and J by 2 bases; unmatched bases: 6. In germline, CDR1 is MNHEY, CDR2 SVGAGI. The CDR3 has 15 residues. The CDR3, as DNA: TGTGCCAGCAGTAGCCGACAGGGACCCTACAATGAGCAGTTCTTC. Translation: CASSSRQGPYNEQFF.

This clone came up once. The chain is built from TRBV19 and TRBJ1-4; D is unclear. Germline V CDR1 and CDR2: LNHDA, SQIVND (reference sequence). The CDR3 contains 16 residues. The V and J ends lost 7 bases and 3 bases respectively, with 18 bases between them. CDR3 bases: TGTGCCAGTACCAATCACCTACCTAATGCTAATGAAAAACTGTTTTTT. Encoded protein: CASTNHLPNANEKLFF.